The clone carrying this T cell receptor (beta chain) was seen only a few times. From germline, CDR1 is KGHDR and CDR2 SFDVKD. With 4 bases removed from V and 1 base from J, the gap between germline ends came to 4 bases. CDR3 size: 13 residues. The sample originates from a study of blood T cells in healthy people across ages. Each sample had at least 6.5 million PBMCs isolated. Extracted total RNA amounted to at least 5.5 micrograms for each sample. Through a sample-barcoded 5' primer and a J-beta primer mix, a second PCR was run for about 6 to 11 cycles. TCRdb ran MiXCR on the 5' RACE reads and lists one entry per CDR3 protein. In the table there are roughly 800,000 distinct CDR3 sequences, approximately 24% of which are singletons. These same data were also listed under a study on T cells of mothers and their children.

V gene TRBV24-1 combines with J gene TRBJ2-1, with no clear D. The specimen was blood. This TCR came from a boy between 10 and 17 years old in good health. The CDR3 sequence: CATSDQSYNEQFF. The CDR3 region has the DNA TGTGCCACCAGTGACCAATCCTACAATGAGCAGTTCTTC.